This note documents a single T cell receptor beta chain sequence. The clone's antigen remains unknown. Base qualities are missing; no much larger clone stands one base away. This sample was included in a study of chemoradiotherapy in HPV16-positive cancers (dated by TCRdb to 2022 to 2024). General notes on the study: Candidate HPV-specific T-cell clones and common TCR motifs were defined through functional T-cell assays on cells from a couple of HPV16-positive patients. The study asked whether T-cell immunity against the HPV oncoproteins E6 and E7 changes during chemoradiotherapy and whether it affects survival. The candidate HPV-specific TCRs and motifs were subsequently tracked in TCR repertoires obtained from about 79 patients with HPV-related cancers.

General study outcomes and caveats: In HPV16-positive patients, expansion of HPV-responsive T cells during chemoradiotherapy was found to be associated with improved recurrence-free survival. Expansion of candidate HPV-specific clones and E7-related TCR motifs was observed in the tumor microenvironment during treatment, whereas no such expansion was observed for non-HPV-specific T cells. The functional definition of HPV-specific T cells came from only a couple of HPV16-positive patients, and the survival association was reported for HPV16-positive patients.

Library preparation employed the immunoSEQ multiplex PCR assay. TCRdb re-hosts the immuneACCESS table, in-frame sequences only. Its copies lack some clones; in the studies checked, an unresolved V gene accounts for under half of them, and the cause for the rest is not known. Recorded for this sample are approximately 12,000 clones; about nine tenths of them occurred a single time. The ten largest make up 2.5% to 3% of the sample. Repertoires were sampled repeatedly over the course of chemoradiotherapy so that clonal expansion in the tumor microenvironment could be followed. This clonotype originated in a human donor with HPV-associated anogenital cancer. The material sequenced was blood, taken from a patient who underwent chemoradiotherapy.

The DNA sequence is TGTGCCAGCAGCGGCTACGGGGGAACCTACGAGCAGTACTTC. This gives the protein CASSGYGGTYEQYF. The chain joins TRBV7-9 to TRBJ2-7; possibly the D gene is TRBD2, per 6 matching bases. V drops 5 bases and J drops 2 bases, leaving 13 bases in between. From the cysteine through the phenylalanine, the CDR3 covers 14 amino acids. Only the CDR3 DNA stays, 42 bases, in frame from base 1. As encoded in the germline V gene (reference sequence), CDR1 is SEHNR while CDR2 is FQNEAQ.